Following are 20 T cell receptor beta chains from one sample sequenced in a study of shared clonotypes between healthy human individuals. Repertoires were generated with immunoSEQ multiplex PCR, while TCRdb's copy carries only in-frame clones and drops some. The sample holds more than 2,000,000 clones; around nine tenths are singletons and the top ten take roughly 0.13%. Sequenced sample: naive CD4+ T cells sorted from blood. Described subset: CD45RA+ positively selected. These receptors were taken from a man aged 18 to 29 in good health.

V and J are TRBV5-1 and TRBJ2-1; 7 bases agree with TRBD2. Germline CDR1 SGHRS, CDR2 YFSETQ. This CDR3 spans 16 amino acids. V shed 4 bases and J 3 bases; nucleotides not matched to a gene: 10. For the CDR3, the DNA is TGCGCCAGCAGCGCCCCGGCTAGCGGAGACTACAATGAGCAGTTCTTC. Protein: CASSAPASGDYNEQFF.

Worth noting for this clone: A junction end diverges from the germline sequence, so it may reflect a read error. As DNA, the CDR3 is TGTGCCAGCGGCTTAATAAGCAATCAGCCCCAGCATTTT. This sequence encodes CASGLISNQPQHF. The V gene is TRBV11-2, the J gene TRBJ1-5; unclear D gene. This CDR3 has 13 amino acids. Looked up from germline, CDR1 is SGHAT and CDR2 is FQNNGV.

This clone was seen just once. V gene TRBV10-1 combines with J gene TRBJ1-4; possibly TRBD1 for D (5 bases). The CDR3 spans 17 residues. Trimming took off 7 bases at V and 5 bases at J, with 23 bases between the two ends. The germline gives CDR1 WNHNN, CDR2 SYGVQD (reference sequence). CDR3 bases: TGCGCCAGCACCAGCCCACCCAGCAGGGACTGGAATGAAAAACTGTTTTTT. It is translated as CASTSPPSRDWNEKLFF.

The chain recombines TRBV7-2 with TRBJ1-2; D perhaps matches TRBD1 (6 bases). This CDR3 has 12 residues. Looked up from germline, CDR1 is SGHTA and CDR2 is FQGNSA. Trimming took off 6 bases at V and 4 bases at J, with 9 bases between the two ends. CDR3 loop: CASSQDSYGYTF. In nucleotides, the CDR3 is TGTGCCAGCAGTCAGGACAGCTATGGCTACACCTTC.

V is TRBV4-1 and J is TRBJ1-6, with D perhaps matching TRBD1 (6 bases). V lost 3 bases and J 1 base, leaving 7 bases between the germline ends. CDR1 and CDR2 (germline): MGHRA, YSYEKL. The CDR3 is 15 residues long. The CDR3 is CASSQDRSYNSPLHF. CDR3 coding DNA: TGCGCCAGCAGCCAGGACAGATCCTATAATTCACCCCTCCACTTT.

This clone has more than one count but fewer than ten. V gene TRBV6-5 combines with J gene TRBJ1-6; 9 bases align to TRBD1. The CDR3 covers 13 residues. Germline CDR1 and CDR2: MNHEY and SVGAGI. The V gene end was trimmed by 6 bases and the J gene end by 10 bases; junction bases not matched to a gene: 4. The CDR3 loop is CASSPGQGSPLHF. In nucleotides, the CDR3 is TGTGCCAGCAGCCCGGGACAGGGCTCACCCCTCCACTTT.

Points on this clone: An end of the junction does not agree with germline; a read error may underlie this. The chain uses TRBV7-2 and TRBJ1-3, with 7 bases lining up with TRBD1. The germline gives CDR1 SGHTA, CDR2 FQGNSA. CDR3 size: 15 residues. CDR3 sequence: CASSGQVNSGNTIYF. Written as DNA, the CDR3 is TGTGCCAGCAGCGGACAGGTCAACTCTGGTAACACCATATATTTT.

The gene calls are TRBV27 and TRBJ2-7, with a possible D match to TRBD1 (6 bases). The CDR3 is 15 residues long. Germline assignment: CDR1 MNHEY and CDR2 SMNVEV (reference sequence). Trimming left V 0 bases short and J 2 bases short, with 11 bases between. The CDR3 bases are TGTGCCAGCAGTTTATCTTGGGGGCCGGCCTACGAGCAGTACTTC. This sequence encodes CASSLSWGPAYEQYF.

The CDR3 reads CASSAPAARQGWVTDTQYF. In nucleotides, the CDR3 is TGTGCCAGCAGTGCCCCCGCGGCCAGACAGGGGTGGGTCACAGATACGCAGTATTTT. The chain carries TRBV2 and TRBJ2-3; 8 nucleotides agree with TRBD1. Germline lookup yields CDR1 SNHLY and CDR2 FYNNEI. V trimming: 4 bases; J trimming: 2 bases; junction bases outside the gene matches: 17. The CDR3 loop spans 19 amino acids. The variable domain in full, with the rest retrieved from reference TRBV2 and TRBJ2-3, is EPEVTQTPSHQVTQMGQEVILRCVPISNHLYFYWYRQILGQKVEFLVSFYNNEISEKSEIFDDQFSVERPDGSNFTLKIRSTKLEDSAMYFCASSAPAARQGWVTDTQYFGPGTRLTVL.

This clone was found once. This rearrangement joins TRBV6-6 to TRBJ1-6, with TRBD1 as a possible D gene (5 bases). Germline V gene sequence: CDR1 MNHNY, CDR2 SVGAGI (reference sequence). V was trimmed by 6 bases and J by 8 bases, leaving 8 bases between them. The CDR3 sequence is 12 residues long. CDR3 in DNA: TGTGCCAGCAGACAGGTCGATTCACCCCTCCACTTT. Translation: CASRQVDSPLHF.

The rearrangement links TRBV7-2 to TRBJ1-2, with TRBD1 matching over 8 bases. The CDR3 sequence is 15 residues long. Germline V lookup: CDR1 SGHTA, CDR2 FQGNSA. The trim removed 7 bases at V and 5 bases at J, leaving 12 bases unmatched. CDR3 sequence reads: CASTLQTGEGYGYTF. The DNA of the CDR3 is TGTGCCAGCACCCTACAGACAGGGGAGGGATATGGCTACACCTTC.

With regard to this clone: Other DNA variants within this sample encode the same CDR3. This chain joins TRBV5-1 and TRBJ2-7, with 13 bases that match TRBD2. Germline V gives CDR1 SGHRS, CDR2 YFSETQ. Trimming removed 4 bases from V and 2 bases from J; junction bases left unmatched: 3. This CDR3 contains 15 residues. The CDR3 DNA reads as TGCGCCAGCAGCCCGGGACTAGCGGGACCCTACGAGCAGTACTTC. Its protein is CASSPGLAGPYEQYF.

This rearrangement joins TRBV7-2 to TRBJ1-4, with 8 bases identical to TRBD1. The CDR3 sequence is 15 residues long. Germline loops: CDR1 SGHTA, CDR2 FQGNSA. V lost 4 bases, J lost 5 bases, and 6 bases stayed unmatched. CDR3 amino acids: CASSSGQARNEKLFF. CDR3 nucleotide sequence: TGTGCCAGCAGCTCGGGACAGGCACGGAATGAAAAACTGTTTTTT. Variable domain in full (rest from reference TRBV7-2 and TRBJ1-4): GAGVSQSPSNKVTEKGKDVELRCDPISGHTALYWYRQSLGQGLEFLIYFQGNSAPDKSGLPSDRFSAERTGGSVSTLTIQRTQQEDSAVYLCASSSGQARNEKLFFGSGTQLSVL.

The chain recombines TRBV7-2 with TRBJ2-7; a possible D gene is TRBD2 (6 bases). V shed 6 bases and J shed 0 bases, with 15 bases lying between them. CDR3 length: 15 residues. Per the germline V gene, CDR1 is SGHTA and CDR2 is FQGNSA. CDR3 sequence: CASSLNGGASYEQYF. CDR3 in DNA: TGTGCCAGCAGTCTTAACGGCGGGGCCTCCTACGAGCAGTACTTC.

The J gene is TRBJ2-1, the V gene TRBV18; 8 nucleotides match TRBD2. In germline, CDR1 is KGHSH, CDR2 LQKENI. The V gene end was trimmed by 3 bases and the J gene end by 4 bases; junction bases not matched to a gene: 5. The CDR3 is 15 residues long. The CDR3 sequence: CASSPGPGGYNEQFF. The DNA of the CDR3 is TGTGCCAGCTCACCGGGCCCGGGGGGGTACAATGAGCAGTTCTTC.

Worth noting for this clone: The sample holds other DNA sequences that translate to the same CDR3. The V call is TRBV7-2, the J call TRBJ2-3; 8 bases match TRBD2. The trim removed 3 bases at V and 0 bases at J, leaving 2 bases unmatched. The germline V gene encodes CDR1 SGHTA and CDR2 FQGNSA. The CDR3 is 15 amino acids. The CDR3 sequence is CASSFLAGSTDTQYF. The CDR3 DNA reads TGTGCCAGCAGCTTTCTAGCGGGTAGCACAGATACGCAGTATTTT.

The chain joins TRBV4-1 to TRBJ2-1, with TRBD2 identical over 11 bases. V shed 3 bases, J shed 7 bases, and the junction held 11 bases outside the gene matches. The CDR3 spans 17 residues. Germline loops: CDR1 MGHRA, CDR2 YSYEKL. The CDR3 nucleotides are TGCGCCAGCAGCCAGTTGGGACTAGCGGCTGCCTGGAATGAGCAGTTCTTC. This codes for CASSQLGLAAAWNEQFF.

This clone was detected a few times. The V call is TRBV28, the J call TRBJ1-5, with D perhaps matching TRBD1 (5 bases). V shed 7 bases and J shed 4 bases, with 11 bases lying between them. The V gene's germline CDR1 is MDHEN and CDR2 SYDVKM. This CDR3 region has 13 residues. In DNA, the CDR3 is TGTGCCAGCAAGGGGCAGCCTAATCAGCCCCAGCATTTT. This codes for CASKGQPNQPQHF.

The genes are TRBV28 and TRBJ2-3; maybe TRBD2 (5 bases). The CDR3 runs 14 residues. Trimming cost V 6 bases and J 6 bases, with 16 bases left between them. CDR1 MDHEN and CDR2 SYDVKM come from the germline V gene. The CDR3 coding sequence is TGTGCCAGCAGCCCACACTCTACGGGGGATACGCAGTATTTT. This encodes CASSPHSTGDTQYF.

This chain links TRBV5-1 with TRBJ1-1, with 11 bases lining up with TRBD1. The germline CDR1 and CDR2 sequences are SGHRS and YFSETQ. The CDR3 is 14 amino acids. V lost 4 bases to trimming and J lost 5 bases; unmatched junction nucleotides: 4. DNA of the CDR3: TGCGCCAGCAGCAAGGACAGGGGGCGTACTGAAGCTTTCTTT. Amino acid sequence: CASSKDRGRTEAFF.